This TCR beta chain was retrieved from a study of regulatory T cells in long-lasting Graves disease. In building TCR beta libraries, iRepertoire HTBI primers were used together with Arm-PCR of CDR3 regions. One entry per CDR3 protein, called by TCRdb with MiXCR from the multiplex PCR reads. The table shows a few hundred thousand distinct CDR3 sequences, with 20% to 25% occurring only once. CDR3 length: 16 amino acids. Per the germline V gene, CDR1 is MGHDK and CDR2 is SYGVNS. Trimming took off 5 bases at V and 0 bases at J, with 13 bases between the two ends. Time point: persistent/refractory GD, antithyroid drugs over 5 years with positive TRAb. The TCR library was made from RNA that had been extracted from PBMCs in TRIzol. With regard to this clonotype: No antigen is known for it.

The study, taken as a whole, reports: Authors noted too few samples as a limitation. The study found TRBV28, TRBJ1-2 and TRBJ2-5 favored in persistent disease. Fewer public clonotypes were shared by new patients (roughly 970) than by persistent patients (2,741). Persistent Graves' patients showed a TCR diversity that was lower than that of newly diagnosed ones.

The material sequenced was peripheral blood mononuclear cells (PBMCs), taken when the disease was refractory, from a patient treated with antithyroid drugs. The clonotype was recovered from a woman aged 40 to 49 with Graves disease. This sequence joins TRBV25-1 and TRBJ2-2; no reliable D call. The CDR3 loop reads CASSPQRTTNTGELFF. The CDR3 nucleotides read TGTGCCAGCAGTCCCCAGAGAACTACGAACACCGGGGAGCTGTTTTTT. The whole variable domain, filled in from reference TRBV25-1 and TRBJ2-2, reads EADIYQTPRYLVIGTGKKITLECSQTMGHDKMYWYQQDPGMELHLIHYSYGVNSTEKGDLSSESTVSRIRTEHFPLTLESARPSHTSQYLCASSPQRTTNTGELFFGEGSRLTVL.